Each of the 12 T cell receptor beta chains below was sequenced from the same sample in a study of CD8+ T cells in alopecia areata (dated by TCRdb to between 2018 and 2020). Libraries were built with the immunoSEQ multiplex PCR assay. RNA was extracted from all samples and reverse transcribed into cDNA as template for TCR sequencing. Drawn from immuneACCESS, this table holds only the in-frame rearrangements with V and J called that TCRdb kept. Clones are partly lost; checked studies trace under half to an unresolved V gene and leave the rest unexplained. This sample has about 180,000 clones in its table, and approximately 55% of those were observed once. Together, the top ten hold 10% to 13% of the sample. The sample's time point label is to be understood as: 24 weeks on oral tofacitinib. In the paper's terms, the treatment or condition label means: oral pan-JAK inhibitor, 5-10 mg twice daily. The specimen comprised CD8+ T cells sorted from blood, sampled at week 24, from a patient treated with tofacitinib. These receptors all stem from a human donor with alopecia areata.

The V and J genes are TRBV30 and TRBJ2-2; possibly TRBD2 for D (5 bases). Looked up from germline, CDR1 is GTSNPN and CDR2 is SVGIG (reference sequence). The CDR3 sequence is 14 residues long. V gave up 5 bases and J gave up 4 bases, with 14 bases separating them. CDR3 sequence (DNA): TGTGCCTGGTCGTGGGCCCGGGGCACCGGGGAGCTGTTTTTT. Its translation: CAWSWARGTGELFF.

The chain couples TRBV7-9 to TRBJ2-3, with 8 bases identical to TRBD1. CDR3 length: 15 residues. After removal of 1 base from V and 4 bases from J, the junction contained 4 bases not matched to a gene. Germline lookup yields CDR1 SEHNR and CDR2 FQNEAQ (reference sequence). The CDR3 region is CASSLDQGASDTQYF. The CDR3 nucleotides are TGTGCCAGCAGCTTAGATCAGGGGGCCTCAGATACGCAGTATTTT.

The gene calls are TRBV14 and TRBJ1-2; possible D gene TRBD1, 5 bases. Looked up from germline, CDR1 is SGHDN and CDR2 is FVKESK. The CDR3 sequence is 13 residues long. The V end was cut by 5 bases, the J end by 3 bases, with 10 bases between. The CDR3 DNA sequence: TGTGCCAGCAGCGGGACGGCCTACTATGGCTACACCTTC. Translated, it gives CASSGTAYYGYTF. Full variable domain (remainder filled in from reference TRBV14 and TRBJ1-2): EAGVTQFPSHSVIEKGQTVTLRCDPISGHDNLYWYRRVMGKEIKFLLHFVKESKQDESGMPNNRFLAERTGGTYSTLKVQPAELEDSGVYFCASSGTAYYGYTFGSGTRLTVV.

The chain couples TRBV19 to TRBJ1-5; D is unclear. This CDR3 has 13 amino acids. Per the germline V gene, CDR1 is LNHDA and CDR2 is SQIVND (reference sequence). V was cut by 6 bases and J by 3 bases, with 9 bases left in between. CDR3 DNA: TGTGCCAGTAGCGACACAGTCAATCAGCCCCAGCATTTT. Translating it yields CASSDTVNQPQHF. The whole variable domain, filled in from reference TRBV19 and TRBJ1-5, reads DGGITQSPKYLFRKEGQNVTLSCEQNLNHDAMYWYRQDPGQGLRLIYYSQIVNDFQKGDIAEGYSVSREKKESFPLTVTSAQKNPTAFYLCASSDTVNQPQHFGDGTRLSIL.

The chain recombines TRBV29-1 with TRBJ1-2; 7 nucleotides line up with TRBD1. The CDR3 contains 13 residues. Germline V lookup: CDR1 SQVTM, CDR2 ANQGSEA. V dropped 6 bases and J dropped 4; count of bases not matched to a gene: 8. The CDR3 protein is CSVVAGTAYGYTF. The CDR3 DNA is TGCAGCGTGGTAGCCGGGACAGCCTATGGCTACACCTTC.

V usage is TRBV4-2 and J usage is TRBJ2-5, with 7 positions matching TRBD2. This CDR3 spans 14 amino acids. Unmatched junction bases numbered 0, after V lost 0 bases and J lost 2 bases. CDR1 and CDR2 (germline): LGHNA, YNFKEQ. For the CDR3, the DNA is TGTGCCAGCAGCCAAGAGGGGGGGCAAGAGACCCAGTACTTC. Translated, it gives CASSQEGGQETQYF.

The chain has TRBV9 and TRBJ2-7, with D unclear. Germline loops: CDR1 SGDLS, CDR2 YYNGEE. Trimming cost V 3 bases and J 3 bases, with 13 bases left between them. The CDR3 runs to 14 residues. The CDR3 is CASSEGWRNYEQYF. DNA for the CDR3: TGTGCCAGCAGCGAGGGCTGGCGAAACTACGAGCAGTACTTC.

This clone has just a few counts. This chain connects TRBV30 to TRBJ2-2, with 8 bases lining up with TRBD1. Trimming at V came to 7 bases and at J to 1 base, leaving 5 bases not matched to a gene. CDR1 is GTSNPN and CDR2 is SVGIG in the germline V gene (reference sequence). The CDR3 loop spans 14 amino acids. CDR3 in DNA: TGTGCCTTCCCGGGACAGGTGAACACCGGGGAGCTGTTTTTT. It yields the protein CAFPGQVNTGELFF.

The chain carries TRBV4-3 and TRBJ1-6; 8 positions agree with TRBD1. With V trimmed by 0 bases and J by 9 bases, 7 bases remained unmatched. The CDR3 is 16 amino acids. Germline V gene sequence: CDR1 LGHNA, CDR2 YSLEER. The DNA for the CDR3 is TGCGCCAGCAGCCAAGATCGCGGAACAGGGGGTTCACCCCTCCACTTT. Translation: CASSQDRGTGGSPLHF.

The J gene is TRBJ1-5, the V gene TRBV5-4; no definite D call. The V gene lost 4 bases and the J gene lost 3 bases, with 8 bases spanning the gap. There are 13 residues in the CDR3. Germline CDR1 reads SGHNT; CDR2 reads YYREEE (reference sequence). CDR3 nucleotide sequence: TGTGCCAGCAGCCTCGGGTCCAATCAGCCCCAGCATTTT. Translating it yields CASSLGSNQPQHF.

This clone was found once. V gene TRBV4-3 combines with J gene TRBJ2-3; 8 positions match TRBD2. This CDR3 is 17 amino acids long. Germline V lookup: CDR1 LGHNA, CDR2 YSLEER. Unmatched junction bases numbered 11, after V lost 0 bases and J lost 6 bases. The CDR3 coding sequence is TGCGCCAGCAGCCAAGATTGGGCGGGGGGCCTTACGGATACGCAGTATTTT. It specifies CASSQDWAGGLTDTQYF.

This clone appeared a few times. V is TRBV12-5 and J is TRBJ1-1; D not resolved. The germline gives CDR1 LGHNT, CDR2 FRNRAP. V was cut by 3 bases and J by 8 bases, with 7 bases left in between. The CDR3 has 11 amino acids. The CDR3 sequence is CASGFGREAFF. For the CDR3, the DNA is TGTGCTAGTGGTTTCGGAAGAGAAGCTTTCTTT.